This T cell receptor (beta chain) is from a study of regulatory T cells. Study-level results: Hydrophobic residues at CDR3 positions 6 and 7 were enriched in conventional CD4+ T cells of CD3G-deficient patients. Regulatory T cells showed the strongest V-J pair restriction and V/J gene skewing among patient repertoires.

The V end was cut by 5 bases, the J end by 0 bases, with 11 bases between. Germline CDR1 is MDHEN and CDR2 is SYDVKM. The CDR3 covers 14 residues. Primers: 52 TRBV forward and 13 TRBJ reverse. TCRdb keeps only in-frame clones here, not all; method: immunoSEQ multiplex PCR. Of tens of thousands of clones in the sample, approximately 93% were seen once. All CD3G-deficient patients showed autoimmunity, more severe in two. At testing, patients were 2 to 39 years old, with reduced naive and increased memory T-cell proportions. Worth noting for this clone: The antigen is unknown.

The receptor's source is a child aged 2 to 10 with CD3G deficiency. Sequences were obtained from conventional CD4+ T cells sorted from blood. The rearrangement links TRBV28 to TRBJ2-7; D might be TRBD2 (6 bases). The CDR3 DNA reads as TGTGCCAGCAGTATCGGCGGGGTCTCCTACGAGCAGTACTTC. It encodes CASSIGGVSYEQYF.